This T cell receptor beta chain was identified during a study of cytomegalovirus exposure and HLA in healthy donors. Overall study results and limits: An ancestry cluster, one associated with Asian ancestry, reportedly showed fewer N-insertions than the 666-donor mean in a later analysis. Researchers catalogued roughly 170 TCR beta chains as cytomegalovirus-associated. There were some V segments, including TRBV6-2 and TRBV6-3, excluded as indistinguishable.

This PCR relied on a set of 60 Vbeta primers and 13 Jbeta primers. The protocol was immunoSEQ multiplex PCR, while the TCRdb copy is restricted to in-frame clones and leaves out a portion. The sample has around 170,000 clones; approximately 71% are singletons. V was cut by 7 bases and J by 4 bases, with 11 bases left in between. The CDR3 length is 13 residues. CDR1 and CDR2 from the germline V gene are SNHLY and FYNNEI. Comments on this clone: Its antigen is currently unknown.

Likely unrecorded immune exposures existed in these nominally healthy donors. The material sequenced was PBMCs. The chain has TRBV2 and TRBJ1-3; D is undetermined. This clonotype originated in a girl aged 5-17 years in good health and CMV-seronegative. This chain's CDR3 is CASKENQGNTIYF. CDR3 coding DNA: TGTGCCAGCAAGGAGAACCAAGGAAACACCATATATTTT.